A single sample gave rise to the 14 T cell receptor beta chains below, sequenced in a study of T-cell reconstitution after alpha-beta-depleted transplantation in children (dated by TCRdb to 2016 to 2017). The method behind the library was PCR. This sample was sequenced with an Illumina HiSeq 2500. To normalize quantification of the TCRbeta repertoire, the TCR libraries were built with molecular barcoding that relied on unique molecular identifiers. TCRdb's own reprocessing of the public reads used fastp at Q25 and MiXCR and kept productive beta chains. Every CDR3 protein is listed once, alongside the most common genes and DNA of its rows. The sample table records just over 950,000 distinct CDR3 sequences; roughly 29% of these occur just once. The top ten hold approximately 30% of the sample. This sample's treatment or condition label indicates: allogeneic hematopoietic cell transplantation with graft depleted of TCRalphabeta T cells and CD19 B cells.

The starting material was PBMCs, mostly from graft donor cells, obtained 360 days after TCRalphabeta/CD19-depleted stem cell transplant. These receptors came from a boy younger than two who had a stem cell transplant for SCID, so the T cells may come from the graft donor.

The DNA of the CDR3 is TGTGCCAGCAGCCAACCATATGGAGTAGCGGTGAGCACAGATACGCAGTATTTT. It specifies CASSQPYGVAVSTDTQYF. The chain uses TRBV4-2 and TRBJ2-3, with a tentative D call TRBD2 (6 bases). Trimming cost V 2 bases and J 0 bases, with 18 bases left between them. CDR1 LGHNA and CDR2 YNFKEQ come from the germline V gene. The CDR3 spans 18 residues.

This clonotype was counted at least ten times. The chain combines TRBV4-3 with TRBJ2-4; 9 bases align to TRBD1. Germline loops: CDR1 LGHNA, CDR2 YSLEER. V was clipped by 3 bases and J by 9 bases; unmatched bases: 9. CDR3 length equals 15 residues. CDR3 sequence: CASSQEGQGVGIQYF. CDR3 nucleotide sequence: TGCGCCAGCAGCCAGGAGGGACAGGGTGTAGGCATTCAGTACTTC.

The CDR3 coding sequence is TGCGCCAGCAGCCCAACCGGGACAGGGTATGACACTGAAGCTTTCTTT. Its protein product is CASSPTGTGYDTEAFF. The genes are TRBV5-1 and TRBJ1-1; 9 bases line up with TRBD1. The length of the CDR3 is 16 residues. The germline V gene encodes CDR1 SGHRS and CDR2 YFSETQ. J was trimmed by 3 bases and V by 4 bases; bases with no gene match: 10.

J is TRBJ2-3 and V is TRBV6-5, with 7 nucleotides matching TRBD1. V lost 0 bases, J lost 8 bases, and 8 bases stayed unmatched. The CDR3 loop spans 15 amino acids. Per germline, CDR1 MNHEY and CDR2 SVGAGI. The CDR3: CASSYSAGGKGTQYF. The CDR3 DNA reads TGTGCCAGCAGTTACTCGGCAGGGGGAAAGGGTACGCAGTATTTT.

There are a few counts of this clonotype. V gene TRBV20-1 combines with J gene TRBJ2-1; D is perhaps TRBD2 (6 bases). The CDR3 sequence is 11 residues long. V lost 1 base and J lost 12, with 10 bases in between. The germline V gene encodes CDR1 DFQATT and CDR2 SNEGSKA (reference sequence). CDR3 DNA sequence: TGCAGTGCTAGAGTAGACGGGGGGCAGTTCTTC. It translates to CSARVDGGQFF.

This clonotype was counted between two and nine times. The chain joins TRBV20-1 to TRBJ1-6; tentatively, D is TRBD1 (6 bases). There are 15 residues in the CDR3. Trimming stripped 6 bases from V and 2 bases from J, with 14 bases between. Per germline, CDR1 DFQATT and CDR2 SNEGSKA (reference sequence). This CDR3 reads CSASRGGPYNSPLHF. CDR3 bases: TGCAGTGCCTCGCGGGGGGGCCCCTATAATTCACCCCTCCACTTT.

This clonotype was counted only a few times. The chain joins TRBV18 to TRBJ1-5, with D tentatively TRBD1 (5 bases). The CDR3 is 17 amino acids. Trimming shortened V by 5 bases and J by 4 bases, and 21 bases separated the two germline ends. Germline V gene data show CDR1 as KGHSH and CDR2 as LQKENI. CDR3 sequence (DNA): TGTGCCAGCTCAATAATTGGGGGGGACTCACCAAATCAGCCCCAGCATTTT. Protein: CASSIIGGDSPNQPQHF.

A remark on this clonotype: The junction differs from germline at one of its ends, possibly a read error. V is TRBV11-2 and J is TRBJ2-1; D gene uncertain. This CDR3 has 14 residues. The germline gives CDR1 SGHAT, CDR2 FQNNGV. CDR3 in amino acids: CASSGPSSYNEQSF. CDR3 coding DNA: TGTGCCAGCAGTGGACCAAGCTCCTACAATGAGCAGTCCTTC.

This clonotype has only a few counts. V is TRBV11-2 and J is TRBJ2-3; 10 nucleotides match TRBD2. The germline CDR1 and CDR2 sequences are SGHAT and FQNNGV. CDR3 size: 18 residues. The V segment lost 3 bases and the J segment 4 bases; nucleotides outside the gene matches: 13. The CDR3 here is CASSFVRGSGGAPDTQYF. CDR3 nucleotide sequence: TGTGCCAGCAGCTTCGTTCGTGGGAGCGGGGGGGCACCAGATACGCAGTATTTT.

A few counts support this clonotype. The gene calls are TRBV12-3 or TRBV12-4 and TRBJ2-6; TRBD2 agrees at 7 bases. This CDR3 contains 17 residues. The V and J ends lost 8 bases and 0 bases, in that order; junction bases with no gene match: 10. The CDR3 bases are TGTGCCAGCGGGGGGGAGGGTACCTCCTCTGGGGCCAACGTCCTGACTTTC. Its protein is CASGGEGTSSGANVLTF.

V and J are TRBV11-1 and TRBJ2-1, with TRBD2 identical over 15 bases. V gave up 3 bases and J gave up 3 bases; unmatched junction bases: 6. Germline V CDR1 and CDR2: SGHAT, FQDESV (reference sequence). The CDR3 loop spans 18 amino acids. The CDR3 sequence: CASSFSWTSGGDYNEQFF. In DNA, the CDR3 is TGTGCCAGCAGCTTCTCCTGGACTAGCGGGGGGGACTACAATGAGCAGTTCTTC.

The chain uses TRBV20-1 and TRBJ1-5; D remains ambiguous. The CDR3 contains 12 residues. CDR1 DFQATT and CDR2 SNEGSKA come from the germline V gene (reference sequence). V was cut by 4 bases and J by 1 base, with 5 bases left in between. The CDR3, as DNA: TGCAGTGCTAAAGACAGCAATCAGCCCCAGCATTTT. Translated, it gives CSAKDSNQPQHF.

This rearrangement joins TRBV30 to TRBJ2-7; D is tentatively TRBD1 or TRBD2 (5 bases each). V was trimmed by 0 bases and J by 3 bases, leaving 9 bases between them. The CDR3 is 13 amino acids. The germline CDR1 and CDR2 sequences are GTSNPN and SVGIG (reference sequence). The CDR3 coding sequence is TGTGCCTGGAGTGTTGGGACCTTCTACGAGCAGTACTTC. This gives the protein CAWSVGTFYEQYF.

The V gene is TRBV29-1, the J gene TRBJ2-3; possibly TRBD2 for D (6 bases). The length of the CDR3 is 13 residues. The germline gives CDR1 SQVTM, CDR2 ANQGSEA. The V end lost 4 bases, the J end lost 4 bases, and 12 bases lay between the germline ends. CDR3 amino acids: CSVVSGEADTQYF. The CDR3 region has the DNA TGCAGCGTTGTATCCGGGGAGGCAGATACGCAGTATTTT.